The 12 T cell receptor beta chains reported below all come from one sample, sequenced in a study of blood T cell repertoires in COVID-19. The protocol was immunoSEQ multiplex PCR, while the TCRdb copy is restricted to in-frame clones and leaves out a portion. This table holds more than 65,000 clones, 65% to 80% found once. The sequenced sample was peripheral blood. The receptor source for this set is a woman of 80 years or more with active or convalescent COVID-19.

The chain employs TRBV7-8 and TRBJ2-7; the D gene is possibly TRBD2 (5 bases). Trimming took 1 base from V and 3 from J, leaving 16 bases between them. Germline CDR1 reads SGHVS; CDR2 reads FQNEAQ. This CDR3 has 16 amino acids. The CDR3 loop reads CASSLDPGFRGYEQYF. CDR3 sequence (DNA): TGTGCCAGCAGCTTAGATCCGGGATTTCGCGGCTACGAGCAGTACTTC.

The rearrangement uses TRBV5-4 and TRBJ2-3; 8 bases line up with TRBD1. The germline V gene has CDR1 SGHNT and CDR2 YYREEE (reference sequence). This CDR3 comprises 15 residues. V gave up 4 bases and J gave up 3 bases; unmatched junction bases: 7. This CDR3 reads CASSPDRARTDTQYF. CDR3 nucleotide sequence: TGTGCCAGCAGCCCGGACAGGGCGAGAACAGATACGCAGTATTTT.

CDR3: CASSPTDRNYGYTF. The CDR3 DNA reads as TGTGCCAGCTCACCTACAGACCGGAACTATGGCTACACCTTC. The chain employs TRBV18 and TRBJ1-2; D is uncertain. The CDR3 runs to 14 residues. Germline V gene lookup returns CDR1 KGHSH and CDR2 LQKENI. V gave up 3 bases and J gave up 2 bases, with 10 bases separating them.

The chain recombines TRBV10-2 with TRBJ1-3; 7 bases are shared with TRBD1. The CDR3 sequence is 14 residues long. Per germline, CDR1 WSHSY and CDR2 SAAADI. The V segment lost 2 bases and the J segment 3 bases; nucleotides outside the gene matches: 1. This CDR3 reads CASSEGTDGNTIYF. CDR3 in DNA: TGCGCCAGCAGTGAGGGGACAGATGGAAACACCATATATTTT.

The rearrangement links TRBV30 to TRBJ2-5, with a possible D match to TRBD2 (5 bases). The CDR3 is 11 amino acids. Germline-derived CDR1 and CDR2 are GTSNPN and SVGIG (reference sequence). V lost 1 base and J 5 bases, leaving 5 bases between the germline ends. CDR3 sequence reads: CAWSGEETQYF. The CDR3 bases are TGTGCCTGGAGTGGGGAGGAGACCCAGTACTTC.

The CDR3 sequence is CASSQGGGGAFF. Here the CDR3 DNA reads TGTGCCAGCAGCCAAGGGGGCGGTGGGGCTTTCTTT. V usage is TRBV3-1 (or the pseudogene TRBV3-2) and J usage is TRBJ1-1; D possibly corresponds to TRBD1 (5 bases). The V end lost 1 base, the J end lost 11 bases, and 11 bases lay between the germline ends. Germline assignment: CDR1 LGHDT and CDR2 YNNKEL (reference sequence). The CDR3 is 12 residues long.

The rearrangement links TRBV20-1 to TRBJ2-5; 7 nucleotides agree with TRBD2. The CDR3 contains 13 residues. V gave up 3 bases and J gave up 2 bases; unmatched junction bases: 3. Per germline, CDR1 DFQATT and CDR2 SNEGSKA (reference sequence). In nucleotides, the CDR3 is TGCAGTGCTAGTACAGCGGGGCAAGAGACCCAGTACTTC. Residues: CSASTAGQETQYF.

The V call is TRBV4-3, the J call TRBJ2-2; maybe TRBD2 (5 bases). This CDR3 is built from 16 residues. V dropped 0 bases and J dropped 2 bases, with 10 bases sitting between them. The germline V gene encodes CDR1 LGHNA and CDR2 YSLEER. CDR3 sequence: CASSQEVGVNTGELFF. For the CDR3, the DNA is TGCGCCAGCAGCCAAGAGGTGGGAGTCAACACCGGGGAGCTGTTTTTT.

This chain links TRBV30 with TRBJ1-1; D call uncertain. V lost 5 bases and J 0 bases, leaving 4 bases between the germline ends. The CDR3 extends over 11 amino acids. In germline, CDR1 is GTSNPN, CDR2 SVGIG (reference sequence). CDR3 protein: CAWFLNTEAFF. For the CDR3, the DNA is TGTGCCTGGTTCTTGAACACTGAAGCTTTCTTT. Combining the CDR3 with reference TRBV30 and TRBJ1-1 gives the whole variable domain SQTIHQWPATLVQPVGSPLSLECTVEGTSNPNLYWYRQAAGRGLQLLFYSVGIGQISSEVPQNLSASRPQDRQFILSSKKLLLSDSGFYLCAWFLNTEAFFGQGTRLTVV.

The chain combines TRBV20-1 with TRBJ2-7; 9 nucleotides align to TRBD1. The CDR3 contains 13 residues. CDR1 and CDR2 (germline): DFQATT, SNEGSKA (reference sequence). Trimming removed 6 bases from V and 6 bases from J; junction bases left unmatched: 9. The CDR3 here is CSASPGTGSEQYF. The DNA of the CDR3 is TGCAGTGCAAGTCCCGGGACAGGGAGCGAGCAGTACTTC.

V and J are TRBV7-8 and TRBJ1-1; 9 nucleotides line up with TRBD1. Germline CDR1 and CDR2: SGHVS and FQNEAQ. This CDR3 comprises 14 residues. The J segment lost 8 bases and the V segment lost 7 bases, leaving 11 bases of the junction unmatched. CDR3 residues: CASTQGDRAVEAFF. DNA of the CDR3: TGTGCCAGCACCCAGGGGGACAGGGCGGTGGAAGCTTTCTTT.

The chain employs TRBV7-9 and TRBJ1-5; D unclear. The CDR3 is 15 residues long. Per the germline V gene, CDR1 is SEHNR and CDR2 is FQNEAQ (reference sequence). Trimming pared 4 bases from V and 1 base from J, leaving 11 bases between. Here the CDR3 DNA reads TGTGCCAGCAGCTCCCCTGAGCACAGCAATCAGCCCCAGCATTTT. Its translation: CASSSPEHSNQPQHF.